This TCR beta chain was observed in a study of blood T cell repertoires in COVID-19. On the study more broadly: There were acute and convalescent COVID-19 samples, and they came from the United States, Italy and Spain. In each case, the material was cDNA or gDNA derived from T cells, B-cell-depleted T cells, or PBMCs.

In the authors' workflow: The authors estimated nucleated cell counts from reference gene primer amplification. Generated by immunoSEQ multiplex PCR, the TCRdb table keeps only in-frame clones and is missing some. For V, J and clone size, that table is used; D and trimming come from the DNA. The repertoire holds over 350,000 clones, with 86% as singletons. The specimen was peripheral blood. The receptor's source is a woman younger than 45 with active or convalescent COVID-19.

The CDR3 DNA is TGTGCCAGCAGTGCGGACAGTTGGAATTCACCCCTCCACTTT. This translates into CASSADSWNSPLHF. This chain links TRBV2 with TRBJ1-6; a possible D gene is TRBD1 (6 bases). Germline CDR1 and CDR2: SNHLY and FYNNEI. This CDR3 is 14 amino acids long. V shed 4 bases and J shed 7 bases, with 11 bases lying between them.